The 5 T cell receptor beta chains presented below share a single source sample, sequenced in a study of STAT3 mutations in large granular lymphocyte leukemia. Study-level findings and limits: Every T-LGLL patient had at least one immunodominant TCRbeta clonotype.

Repertoires were generated with immunoSEQ multiplex PCR, while TCRdb's copy carries only in-frame clones and drops some. The sample lists 35,000 to 40,000 clones, roughly 88% occurring once. These receptors' antigens are unknown. Material: PBMCs. The receptors stem from a human donor with T large granular lymphocyte leukemia. Some clones in this sample may be carry-over from other donors' samples.

This sequence joins TRBV11-2 and TRBJ1-1; D is perhaps TRBD1 (6 bases). The germline gives CDR1 SGHAT, CDR2 FQNNGV. V lost 5 bases, J lost 4 bases, and 17 bases lay in between. The CDR3 runs 15 residues. CDR3 sequence (DNA): TGTGCCAGCAGCCAACCTAGGGGGGCTCTCACTGAAGCTTTCTTT. Amino acid sequence: CASSQPRGALTEAFF.

This sequence joins TRBV18 and TRBJ1-4; D is undetermined. The CDR3 spans 11 residues. Trimming pared 4 bases from V and 8 bases from J, leaving 5 bases between. CDR1 is KGHSH and CDR2 is LQKENI in the germline V gene. The CDR3 is CASSLAEKLFF. The CDR3 DNA reads as TGTGCCAGCTCACTTGCCGAAAAACTGTTTTTT. Full variable domain (remainder filled in from reference TRBV18 and TRBJ1-4): NAGVMQNPRHLVRRRGQEARLRCSPMKGHSHVYWYRQLPEEGLKFMVYLQKENIIDESGMPKERFSAEFPKEGPSILRIQQVVRGDSAAYFCASSLAEKLFFGSGTQLSVL.

This clone was detected only once. V and J are TRBV7-9 and TRBJ1-4; 8 positions agree with TRBD1. Trimming at V came to 5 bases and at J to 8 bases, leaving 7 bases not matched to a gene. In germline, CDR1 is SEHNR, CDR2 FQNEAQ (reference sequence). CDR3 length: 14 residues. The CDR3, as DNA: TGTGCCAGCAGCGCGGACAGGGCCCCAGAAAAACTGTTTTTT. Translation gives CASSADRAPEKLFF.

The rearrangement links TRBV5-4 to TRBJ2-5; 11 bases agree with TRBD2. CDR3 length: 17 residues. V gave up 4 bases and J gave up 3 bases; unmatched junction bases: 11. Germline V lookup: CDR1 SGHNT, CDR2 YYREEE (reference sequence). The chain's CDR3 is CASSLLAGGWNKETQYF. The CDR3 DNA follows: TGTGCCAGCAGCCTCTTAGCGGGGGGGTGGAATAAAGAGACCCAGTACTTC.

V gene TRBV10-3 combines with J gene TRBJ1-2; 9 bases are a match to TRBD1. Trimming took 2 bases from V and 7 from J; bases not matched to a gene: 11. This CDR3 contains 16 residues. Germline V CDR1 and CDR2: ENHRY, SYGVKD. CDR3 loop: CAISETGQGLETGYTF. As DNA, the CDR3 is TGTGCCATCAGTGAGACGGGACAGGGACTAGAAACTGGCTACACCTTC.